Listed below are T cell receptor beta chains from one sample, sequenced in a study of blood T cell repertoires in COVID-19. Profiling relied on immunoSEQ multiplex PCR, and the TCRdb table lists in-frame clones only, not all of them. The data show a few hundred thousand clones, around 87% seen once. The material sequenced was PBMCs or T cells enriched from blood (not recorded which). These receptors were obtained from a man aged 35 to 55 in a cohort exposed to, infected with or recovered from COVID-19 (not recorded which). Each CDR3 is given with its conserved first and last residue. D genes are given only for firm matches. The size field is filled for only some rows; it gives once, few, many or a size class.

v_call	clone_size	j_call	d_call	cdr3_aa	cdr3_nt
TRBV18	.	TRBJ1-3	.	CASSPQGAGNTIYF	TGTGCCAGCTCACCACAGGGGGCTGGAAACACCATATATTTT
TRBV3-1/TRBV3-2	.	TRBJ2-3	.	CASSGADTQYF	TGTGCCAGCTCCGGGGCAGATACGCAGTATTTT
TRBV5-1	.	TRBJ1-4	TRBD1	CASSFRTGQNEKLFF	TGCGCCAGCAGCTTCCGGACAGGCCAAAATGAAAAACTGTTTTTT
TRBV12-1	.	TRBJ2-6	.	CASSFNCCGSLGCSGANVLTF	TGTGCCAGCAGCTTTAATTGTTGCGGGAGTTTGGGCTGCTCTGGGGCCAACGTCCTGACTTTC
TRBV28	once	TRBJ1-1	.	CASSLQGNTEAFF	TGTGCCAGCAGTCTACAGGGGAACACTGAAGCTTTCTTT
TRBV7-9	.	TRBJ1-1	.	CASSFLIYITNTEAFF	TGTGCCAGCAGCTTCTTAATTTACATAACGAACACTGAAGCTTTCTTT
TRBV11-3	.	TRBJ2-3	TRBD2	CASSIGLAGSPDTQYF	TGTGCCAGCAGCATCGGACTAGCGGGATCTCCAGATACGCAGTATTTT
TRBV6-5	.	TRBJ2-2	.	CASSGEPSITGELFF	TGTGCCAGCTCGGGGGAACCTTCGATCACCGGGGAGCTGTTTTTT
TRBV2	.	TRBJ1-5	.	CASSDRQGLQPQHF	TGTGCCAGCAGTGATCGGCAGGGCTTGCAGCCCCAGCATTTT
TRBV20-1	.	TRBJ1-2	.	CSALHNGYTF	TGCAGTGCTTTGCACAATGGCTACACCTTC
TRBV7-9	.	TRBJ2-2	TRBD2	CASSTSSGRGTGELFF	TGTGCCAGCAGTACGTCTAGCGGGAGAGGCACCGGGGAGCTGTTTTTT
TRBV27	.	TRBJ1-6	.	CASSRGANSPLHF	TGTGCCAGCTCTCGGGGGGCGAATTCACCCCTCCACTTT
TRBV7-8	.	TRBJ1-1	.	CASSLSGNTEAFF	TGTGCCAGCAGCTTAAGCGGGAACACTGAAGCTTTCTTT
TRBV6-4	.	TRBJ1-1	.	CASSEAMNTEAFF	TGTGCCAGCAGTGAGGCCATGAACACTGAAGCTTTCTTT
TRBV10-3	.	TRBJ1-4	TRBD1	CAISPTGTGYEKLFF	TGTGCCATCAGCCCAACCGGGACAGGGTATGAAAAACTGTTTTTT
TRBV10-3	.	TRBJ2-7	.	CAISEGAQREQYF	TGTGCCATCAGTGAGGGGGCGCAAAGGGAGCAGTACTTC
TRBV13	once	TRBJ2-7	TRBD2	CASNQGSGSREQYF	TGTGCCAGCAACCAGGGTAGCGGGAGTCGCGAGCAGTACTTC